This T cell receptor (beta chain) derives from a study of T cells after yellow fever vaccination. This clonotype was recorded at least ten times. Its antigen is undetermined. This CDR3 has 14 residues. Germline-derived CDR1 and CDR2 are SGHRS and YFSETQ. The V gene lost 5 bases and the J gene lost 5 bases, with 16 bases spanning the gap. Study-level results: There was a small share of clonotypes that showed up in both the CD4 and CD8 compartments.

A single record per CDR3 protein comes from TCRdb applying MiXCR to the 5' RACE reads. This sample carries about 630,000 distinct CDR3 sequences, 12% of them seen once, and the ten largest clones take under 15%. The chain has TRBV5-1 and TRBJ2-5, with D unclear. The sequence derives from a man aged 25 to 40 who received the YFV17D yellow fever vaccine. Specimen: PBMCs, collected on the day of the yellow fever booster vaccination. This CDR3 reads CASRDGPTQETQYF. CDR3 in DNA: TGCGCCAGCAGAGACGGACCAACCCAGGAGACCCAGTACTTC.